This TCR beta chain appears in the sequencing data of a study of T cells in Graves' hyperthyroidism and ophthalmopathy. Points from the study as a whole: Ophthalmopathy and stable hyperthyroidism were told apart by a 13 V-J model. Peripheral blood also featured most of the thyroid clonotypes expanded above 0.001.

Thyroid ultrasound and orbital computed tomography, with clinical symptoms and serum thyroxine and TRAb, informed diagnoses. Fresh peripheral blood, approximately 10 ml, was the source of the PBMCs. The source material, RNA transcripts, was used to amplify TCR beta CDR3 regions. In the first-round RT-PCR of the TCR CDR3, the HTBI primer set was used. TCRdb recomputed calls from the multiplex PCR reads with MiXCR, one row per CDR3 protein. The sample has roughly 56,000 distinct CDR3 sequences, around half seen once. The V gene's germline CDR1 is KGHDR and CDR2 SFDVKD. The CDR3 covers 9 residues. V lost 8 bases, J lost 11 bases, and 6 bases lay in between. About this clonotype: Its antigen is currently unknown.

What was sequenced was blood. This sequence originates from a woman younger than 45 with Graves' ophthalmopathy. V is TRBV24-1 and J is TRBJ2-1; D uncertain. The CDR3 bases are TGTGCCACCACTGGCCAGCAGTTCTTC. Translating it yields CATTGQQFF.